Below, 29 T cell receptor beta chains from the same sample are listed, as sequenced in a study of cytomegalovirus exposure and HLA in healthy donors. Primers included in the PCR were 60 Vbeta and 13 Jbeta primers. Only in-frame clones appear in the TCRdb table, and some are missing; sequencing was by immunoSEQ multiplex PCR. The sample lists around 150,000 clones, roughly 85% seen once, with roughly 1.4% in the top ten. Sequencing was carried out using PBMCs. These receptors were obtained from a man aged 40-55 years in good health and CMV-seronegative.

V and J are TRBV7-9 and TRBJ2-7, with D possibly TRBD1 on 5 matching bases. Germline V gene sequence: CDR1 SEHNR, CDR2 FQNEAQ (reference sequence). The V gene lost 5 bases and the J gene lost 2 bases, with 10 bases spanning the gap. CDR3 length: 13 amino acids. The CDR3 sequence is CASSPGQPYEQYF. DNA of the CDR3: TGTGCCAGCAGCCCCGGACAACCCTACGAGCAGTACTTC.

For the CDR3, the DNA is TGCGCCAGCAGCTTGGCGGCACAGGGCCTTACCTACGAGCAGTACTTC. Residues: CASSLAAQGLTYEQYF. The rearrangement uses TRBV5-1 and TRBJ2-7, with a tentative D call TRBD1 (6 bases). Germline V gene lookup returns CDR1 SGHRS and CDR2 YFSETQ. CDR3 length equals 16 residues. The V end lost 0 bases, the J end lost 2 bases, and 15 bases lay between the germline ends.

Concerning this clone: The same CDR3 is also encoded by other DNA sequences in this sample. This chain connects TRBV19 to TRBJ1-2; D is uncertain. The CDR3 is made up of 14 amino acids. Trimming cost V 7 bases and J 3 bases, with 15 bases left between them. Germline V gene data show CDR1 as LNHDA and CDR2 as SQIVND (reference sequence). CDR3 DNA: TGTGCCAGTACCCCAACGGGAAGGGACTATGGCTACACCTTC. It translates to CASTPTGRDYGYTF.

The rearrangement links TRBV4-1 to TRBJ2-1, with TRBD1 matching over 9 bases. Germline V gene sequence: CDR1 MGHRA, CDR2 YSYEKL. The CDR3 is made up of 13 amino acids. The V and J ends lost 5 bases and 8 bases, in that order; junction bases with no gene match: 4. CDR3 sequence reads: CASSARTGDEQFF. The CDR3 nucleotides read TGCGCCAGCAGCGCCCGGACAGGGGATGAGCAGTTCTTC.

This sequence joins TRBV11-2 and TRBJ2-7; D may be TRBD2 (6 bases). The CDR3 runs to 13 residues. Germline values: CDR1 SGHAT, CDR2 FQNNGV. V gave up 3 bases and J gave up 2 bases, with 8 bases separating them. CDR3 loop: CASSFSGTYEQYF. The CDR3 nucleotides read TGTGCCAGCAGCTTTAGCGGTACCTACGAGCAGTACTTC.

Comments on this clone: A junction boundary mismatches the germline segment, possibly from a read error. The V and J genes are TRBV7-9 and TRBJ2-2; possible D gene TRBD1, 5 bases. The CDR3 runs to 17 residues. The germline CDR1 and CDR2 sequences are SEHNR and FQNEAQ (reference sequence). The DNA of the CDR3 is TGTTCCAGCAGCTTCCCCTCCCTCCAGGGTAACACCGGGGAGCTGTTTTTT. This encodes CSSSFPSLQGNTGELFF.

The chain links TRBV7-9 to TRBJ1-6; TRBD1 might be the D (6 bases). CDR3 size: 17 residues. V lost 5 bases, J lost 6 bases, and 20 bases lay in between. Germline V gives CDR1 SEHNR, CDR2 FQNEAQ (reference sequence). The CDR3 is CASSIQGPLDGNSPLHF. The DNA for the CDR3 is TGTGCCAGCAGCATACAGGGTCCCTTGGATGGTAATTCACCCCTCCACTTT.

The chain has TRBV7-2 and TRBJ1-5; 7 bases match TRBD1. This CDR3 contains 12 residues. Per germline, CDR1 SGHTA and CDR2 FQGNSA. V gave up 5 bases and J gave up 6 bases; unmatched junction bases: 1. The CDR3 DNA reads as TGTGCCAGCAGCCGGGACAGTCAGCCCCAGCATTTT. It yields the protein CASSRDSQPQHF.

The V and J genes are TRBV7-8 and TRBJ1-1, with D perhaps matching TRBD1 (5 bases). This CDR3 is built from 14 residues. CDR1 is SGHVS and CDR2 is FQNEAQ in the germline V gene. Trimming stripped 1 base from V and 3 bases from J, with 9 bases between. In DNA form, the CDR3 reads TGTGCCAGCAGCTTAGGGGACTCCTACACTGAAGCTTTCTTT. Encoded protein: CASSLGDSYTEAFF. Together with reference TRBV7-8 and TRBJ1-1, the CDR3 gives the full variable domain: GAGVSQSPRYKVAKRGQDVALRCDPISGHVSLFWYQQALGQGPEFLTYFQNEAQLDKSGLPSDRFFAERPEGSVSTLKIQRTQQEDSAVYLCASSLGDSYTEAFFGQGTRLTVV.

The chain has TRBV10-3 and TRBJ1-4; TRBD1 matches 9 bases. With 6 bases clipped from V and 7 bases from J, the junction kept 3 bases outside the gene matches. The CDR3 spans 13 residues. Germline V CDR1 and CDR2: ENHRY, SYGVKD. The CDR3 region has the DNA TGTGCCATCAGCCCGGGACAGGGTGAAAAACTGTTTTTT. Encoded protein: CAISPGQGEKLFF.

This clone was detected only once. This chain connects TRBV7-9 to TRBJ2-1; 7 positions match TRBD2. This CDR3 has 15 residues. Trimming took 1 base from V and 3 from J; bases not matched to a gene: 3. Per the germline V gene, CDR1 is SEHNR and CDR2 is FQNEAQ (reference sequence). For the CDR3, the DNA is TGTGCCAGCAGCTTAGATGGCGGGAGCTACAATGAGCAGTTCTTC. It yields the protein CASSLDGGSYNEQFF.

This clone was found a few times. This chain connects TRBV9 to TRBJ1-1; possible D gene TRBD1, 5 bases. Germline V gives CDR1 SGDLS, CDR2 YYNGEE. The germline V and J ends were trimmed by 0 bases and 4 bases, with 10 bases remaining between them. The CDR3 loop spans 14 amino acids. For the CDR3, the DNA is TGTGCCAGCAGCGTAGCAGTCCAGGGCACTGAAGCTTTCTTT. Its protein product is CASSVAVQGTEAFF.

The chain recombines TRBV7-9 with TRBJ2-5; 9 nucleotides line up with TRBD1. The closer fit of TRBJ2-7 to the DNA end suggests the J call may be wrong. CDR1 SEHNR and CDR2 FQNEAQ come from the germline V gene (reference sequence). There are 12 residues in the CDR3. CDR3: CATGTGNYEQYF. For the CDR3, the DNA is TGTGCCACCGGGACAGGGAACTACGAGCAGTACTTC.

This CDR3 reads CASSQDSGRGGNTEAFF. In nucleotides, the CDR3 is TGTGCCAGCAGCCAAGACTCTGGCAGGGGCGGGAACACTGAAGCTTTCTTT. The chain recombines TRBV4-2 with TRBJ1-1, with D perhaps TRBD1 (6 bases). This CDR3 is 17 amino acids long. V was shortened by 0 bases and J by 1 base, with 15 bases between the two germline ends. CDR1 and CDR2 from the germline V gene are LGHNA and YNFKEQ.

The gene calls are TRBV7-9 and TRBJ2-1; the D is unclear. The V and J ends lost 5 bases and 1 base respectively, with 15 bases between them. The CDR3 is 16 residues long. The germline gives CDR1 SEHNR, CDR2 FQNEAQ (reference sequence). DNA of the CDR3: TGTGCCAGCAGCCCCGGGTCGGTGGATTCCTACAATGAGCAGTTCTTC. Encoded protein: CASSPGSVDSYNEQFF.

The chain has TRBV9 and TRBJ2-5; no clear D gene. Deletions cut 0 bases from V and 3 bases from J, with 9 bases between. The CDR3 length is 14 residues. Germline CDR1 SGDLS, CDR2 YYNGEE. The DNA for the CDR3 is TGTGCCAGCAGCGTAGTAGGTACAGAAGAGACCCAGTACTTC. Translated, it gives CASSVVGTEETQYF.

CDR3 sequence: CASAKHGTSGGAYEQYF. CDR3 in DNA: TGTGCCAGCGCCAAGCACGGGACTAGCGGGGGGGCCTACGAGCAGTACTTC. The chain carries TRBV7-2 and TRBJ2-7, with TRBD2 identical over 16 bases. V shed 8 bases, J shed 2 bases, and the junction held 9 bases outside the gene matches. Germline CDR1 SGHTA, CDR2 FQGNSA. The CDR3 is made up of 17 amino acids.

This clone came up once. The gene calls are TRBV6-1 and TRBJ2-1; 7 bases map to TRBD2. CDR3 length equals 15 residues. Germline loops: CDR1 MNHNS, CDR2 SASEGT. Germline trimming cut 2 bases from V and 7 bases from J; bases unmatched to any gene: 8. The CDR3 DNA follows: TGTGCCAGCAGTGAAACGGCTAGCGGAGGGAATGAGCAGTTCTTC. Translation: CASSETASGGNEQFF.

The chain links TRBV10-2 to TRBJ1-1; maybe TRBD1 (5 bases). The CDR3 has 15 amino acids. The V end lost 6 bases, the J end lost 5 bases, and 19 bases lay between the germline ends. In germline, CDR1 is WSHSY, CDR2 SAAADI. CDR3: CASRTPRAGRTEAFF. The CDR3 nucleotides read TGCGCCAGCAGGACTCCTAGGGCAGGGCGGACTGAAGCTTTCTTT.

The J gene is TRBJ1-1, the V gene TRBV19, with D uncertain. This CDR3 spans 14 amino acids. Between the trimmed V and J ends, which lost 5 bases and 5 bases, there was a span of 15 bases. Germline V gives CDR1 LNHDA, CDR2 SQIVND (reference sequence). The CDR3 protein is CASSLTGLGTEAFF. The CDR3 DNA is TGTGCCAGTAGTTTAACCGGACTGGGGACTGAAGCTTTCTTT. Together with reference TRBV19 and TRBJ1-1, the CDR3 gives the full variable domain: DGGITQSPKYLFRKEGQNVTLSCEQNLNHDAMYWYRQDPGQGLRLIYYSQIVNDFQKGDIAEGYSVSREKKESFPLTVTSAQKNPTAFYLCASSLTGLGTEAFFGQGTRLTVV.

As for this clone: One junction end does not reproduce the germline sequence, and a read error may be involved. The genes are TRBV19 and TRBJ2-1; 11 bases align to TRBD2. Germline assignment: CDR1 LNHDA and CDR2 SQIVND (reference sequence). CDR3 length: 15 amino acids. The DNA of the CDR3 is TGTGCCAGTAGCATAGCGGGGGGGTCCCACAATGAGCAGTTCTTC. Protein sequence: CASSIAGGSHNEQFF.

The table lists this clone with a few counts. The chain carries TRBV7-9 and TRBJ2-7; TRBD2 is a possible D gene (5 bases). This CDR3 spans 16 amino acids. V lost 1 base and J 6 bases, leaving 19 bases between the germline ends. Looked up from germline, CDR1 is SEHNR and CDR2 is FQNEAQ (reference sequence). The CDR3 DNA reads as TGTGCCAGCAGCTTAGGAGGCGTTGGGTGGACTGCCGAGCAGTACTTC. Its translation is CASSLGGVGWTAEQYF.

The rearrangement joins TRBV28 to TRBJ1-4; D perhaps matches TRBD1 (6 bases). This CDR3 comprises 16 residues. Trimming left V 5 bases short and J 7 bases short, with 20 bases between. Germline V CDR1 and CDR2: MDHEN, SYDVKM. The CDR3 DNA follows: TGTGCCAGCAGTGAGGGGGGGCAGGGACGGGGTGAAAAACTGTTTTTT. This encodes CASSEGGQGRGEKLFF. Complete variable domain (other parts from reference TRBV28 and TRBJ1-4): DVKVTQSSRYLVKRTGEKVFLECVQDMDHENMFWYRQDPGLGLRLIYFSYDVKMKEKGDIPEGYSVSREKKERFSLILESASTNQTSMYLCASSEGGQGRGEKLFFGSGTQLSVL.

The chain employs TRBV6-6 and TRBJ1-1; 8 nucleotides align to TRBD1. Looked up from germline, CDR1 is MNHNY and CDR2 is SVGAGI (reference sequence). V lost 3 bases and J lost 4; bases outside the gene matches: 7. This CDR3 comprises 15 residues. The CDR3 is CASSYEQGGGTEAFF. In DNA, the CDR3 is TGTGCCAGCAGTTATGAACAGGGGGGTGGCACTGAAGCTTTCTTT.

A few counts support this clone. This chain joins TRBV10-3 and TRBJ1-4; D gene unclear. Trimming took off 0 bases at V and 4 bases at J, with 6 bases between the two ends. The germline V gene has CDR1 ENHRY and CDR2 SYGVKD. The CDR3 is 14 residues long. CDR3 nucleotides: TGTGCCATCAGTGAGTCGAACGGTAATGAAAAACTGTTTTTT. It codes for CAISESNGNEKLFF.

The V and J genes are TRBV11-2 and TRBJ2-7; weak D call: TRBD2 (5 bases). The CDR3 has 14 residues. Trimming took 6 bases from V and 2 from J, leaving 14 bases between them. The germline CDR1 and CDR2 sequences are SGHAT and FQNNGV. DNA for the CDR3: TGTGCCAGCAGGCCGACGGGAACAACCTACGAGCAGTACTTC. This sequence encodes CASRPTGTTYEQYF.

The chain couples TRBV4-2 to TRBJ2-5; the D gene is possibly TRBD2 (6 bases). The ends were cut back, 1 base at V and 0 bases at J, with 9 bases in the middle. The CDR3 covers 15 residues. Germline values: CDR1 LGHNA, CDR2 YNFKEQ. CDR3 coding DNA: TGTGCCAGCAGCCAAGTATGGGGGGACCAAGAGACCCAGTACTTC. Translated: CASSQVWGDQETQYF.

V gene TRBV2 combines with J gene TRBJ1-2; 9 bases align to TRBD1. Trimming removed 0 bases from V and 4 bases from J; junction bases left unmatched: 6. CDR1 and CDR2 (germline): SNHLY, FYNNEI. This CDR3 has 16 residues. For the CDR3, the DNA is TGTGCCAGCAGTGAAGCAACAGGGGGCGCGGGCTATGGCTACACCTTC. Its protein is CASSEATGGAGYGYTF.

This clone was counted between two and nine times. The rearrangement links TRBV7-8 to TRBJ2-7; 7 bases fit TRBD1. CDR1 is SGHVS and CDR2 is FQNEAQ in the germline V gene. CDR3 length equals 13 residues. The ends lost 3 bases at V and 5 bases at J; junction bases unmatched: 4. CDR3 protein: CASSFDRVDEQYF. The CDR3 DNA follows: TGTGCCAGCAGCTTTGACAGGGTTGACGAGCAGTACTTC.